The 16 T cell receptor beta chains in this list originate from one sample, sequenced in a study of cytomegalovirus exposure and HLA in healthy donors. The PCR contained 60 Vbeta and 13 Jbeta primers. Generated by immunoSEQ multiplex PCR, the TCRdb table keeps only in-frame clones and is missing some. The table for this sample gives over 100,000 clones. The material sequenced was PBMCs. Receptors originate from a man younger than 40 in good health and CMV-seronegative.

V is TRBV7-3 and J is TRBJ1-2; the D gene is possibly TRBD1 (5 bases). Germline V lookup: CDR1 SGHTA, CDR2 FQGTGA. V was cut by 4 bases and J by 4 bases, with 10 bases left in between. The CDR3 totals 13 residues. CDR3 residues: CASSSRGSYGYTF. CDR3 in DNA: TGTGCCAGCAGCTCACGGGGGAGCTATGGCTACACCTTC.

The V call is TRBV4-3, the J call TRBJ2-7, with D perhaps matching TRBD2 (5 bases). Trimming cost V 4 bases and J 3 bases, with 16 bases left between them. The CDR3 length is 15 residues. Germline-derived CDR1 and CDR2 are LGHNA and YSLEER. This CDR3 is CASSPSSGMNYEQYF. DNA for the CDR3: TGCGCCAGCAGCCCGTCTTCGGGGATGAACTACGAGCAGTACTTC.

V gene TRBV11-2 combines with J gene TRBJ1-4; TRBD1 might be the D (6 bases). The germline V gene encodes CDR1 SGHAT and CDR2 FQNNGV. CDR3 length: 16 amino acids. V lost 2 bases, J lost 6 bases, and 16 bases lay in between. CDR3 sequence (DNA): TGTGCCAGCAGCTTAATTGTACAGGGACCATATGAAAAACTGTTTTTT. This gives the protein CASSLIVQGPYEKLFF.

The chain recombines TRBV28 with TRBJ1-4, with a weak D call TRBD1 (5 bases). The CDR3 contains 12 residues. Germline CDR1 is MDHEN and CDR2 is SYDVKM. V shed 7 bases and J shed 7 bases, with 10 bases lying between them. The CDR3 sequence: CASNTGAEKLFF. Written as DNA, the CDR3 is TGTGCCAGCAATACAGGTGCTGAAAAACTGTTTTTT.

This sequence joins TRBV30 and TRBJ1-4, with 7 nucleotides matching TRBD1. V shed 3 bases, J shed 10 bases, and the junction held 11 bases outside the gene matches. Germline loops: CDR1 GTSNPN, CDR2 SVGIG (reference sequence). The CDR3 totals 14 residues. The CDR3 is CAWRMDRSGTKLFF. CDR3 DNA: TGTGCCTGGAGAATGGACAGGTCGGGGACAAAACTGTTTTTT.

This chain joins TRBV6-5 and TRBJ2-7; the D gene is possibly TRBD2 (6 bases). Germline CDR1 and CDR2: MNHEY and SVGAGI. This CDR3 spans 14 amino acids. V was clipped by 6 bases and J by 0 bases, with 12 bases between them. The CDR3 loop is CASRPTSISYEQYF. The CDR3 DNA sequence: TGTGCCAGCAGGCCAACTAGCATCTCCTACGAGCAGTACTTC.

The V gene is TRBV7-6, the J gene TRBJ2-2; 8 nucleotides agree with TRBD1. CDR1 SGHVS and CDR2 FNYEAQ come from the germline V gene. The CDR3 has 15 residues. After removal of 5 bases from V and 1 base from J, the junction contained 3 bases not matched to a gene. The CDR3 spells CASSPGTGNTGELFF. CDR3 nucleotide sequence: TGTGCCAGCAGCCCCGGGACAGGGAACACCGGGGAGCTGTTTTTT. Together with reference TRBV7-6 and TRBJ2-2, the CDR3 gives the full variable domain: GAGVSQSPRYKVTKRGQDVALRCDPISGHVSLYWYRQALGQGPEFLTYFNYEAQQDKSGLPNDRFSAERPEGSISTLTIQRTEQRDSAMYRCASSPGTGNTGELFFGEGSRLTVL.

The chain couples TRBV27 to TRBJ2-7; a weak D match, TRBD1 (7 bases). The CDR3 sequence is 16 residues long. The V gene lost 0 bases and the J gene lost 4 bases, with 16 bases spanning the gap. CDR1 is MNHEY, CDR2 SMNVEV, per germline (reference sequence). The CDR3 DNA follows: TGTGCCAGCAGTTTATCAGGGGGCCTGGGGGGTTACGAGCAGTACTTC. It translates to CASSLSGGLGGYEQYF.

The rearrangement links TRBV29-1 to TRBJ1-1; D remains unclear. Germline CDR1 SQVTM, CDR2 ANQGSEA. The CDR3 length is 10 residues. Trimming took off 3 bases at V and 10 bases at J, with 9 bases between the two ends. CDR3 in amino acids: CSVDPTGAFF. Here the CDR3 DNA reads TGCAGCGTTGACCCCACGGGAGCTTTCTTT.

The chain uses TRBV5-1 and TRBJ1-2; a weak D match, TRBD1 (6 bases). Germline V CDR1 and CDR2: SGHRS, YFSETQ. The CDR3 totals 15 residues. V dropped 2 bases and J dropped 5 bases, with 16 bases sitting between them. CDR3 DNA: TGCGCCAGCAGCTTTGGGGGCTTATCCTCATATGGCTACACCTTC. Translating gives CASSFGGLSSYGYTF. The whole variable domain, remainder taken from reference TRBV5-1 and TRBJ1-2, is KAGVTQTPRYLIKTRGQQVTLSCSPISGHRSVSWYQQTPGQGLQFLFEYFSETQRNKGNFPGRFSGRQFSNSRSEMNVSTLELGDSALYLCASSFGGLSSYGYTFGSGTRLTVV.

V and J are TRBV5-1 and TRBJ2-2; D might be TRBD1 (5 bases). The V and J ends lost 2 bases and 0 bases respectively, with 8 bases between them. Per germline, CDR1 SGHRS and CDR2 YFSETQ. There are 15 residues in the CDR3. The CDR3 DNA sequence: TGCGCCAGCAGCTTTCAGGGTTCGAACACCGGGGAGCTGTTTTTT. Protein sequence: CASSFQGSNTGELFF. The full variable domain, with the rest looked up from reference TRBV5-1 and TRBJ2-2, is KAGVTQTPRYLIKTRGQQVTLSCSPISGHRSVSWYQQTPGQGLQFLFEYFSETQRNKGNFPGRFSGRQFSNSRSEMNVSTLELGDSALYLCASSFQGSNTGELFFGEGSRLTVL.

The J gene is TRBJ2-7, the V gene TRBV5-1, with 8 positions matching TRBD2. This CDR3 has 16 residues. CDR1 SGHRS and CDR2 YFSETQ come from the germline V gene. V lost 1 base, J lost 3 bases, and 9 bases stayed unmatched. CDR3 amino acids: CASSLSGWLAGYEQYF. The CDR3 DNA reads TGCGCCAGCAGCTTGAGTGGGTGGCTAGCGGGCTACGAGCAGTACTTC.

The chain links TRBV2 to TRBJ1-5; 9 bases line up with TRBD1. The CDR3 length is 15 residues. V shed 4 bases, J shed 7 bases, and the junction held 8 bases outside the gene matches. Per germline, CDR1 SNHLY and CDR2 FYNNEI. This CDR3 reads CASSAPTGGGQPQHF. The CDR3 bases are TGTGCCAGCAGTGCCCCGACAGGGGGAGGGCAGCCCCAGCATTTT.

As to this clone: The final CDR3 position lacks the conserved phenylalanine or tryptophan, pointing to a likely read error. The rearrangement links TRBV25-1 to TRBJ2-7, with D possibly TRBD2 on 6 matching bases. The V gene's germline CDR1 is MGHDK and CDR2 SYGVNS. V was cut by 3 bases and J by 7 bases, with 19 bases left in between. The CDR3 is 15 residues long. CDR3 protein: CASSDPRVWGREQYL. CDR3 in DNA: TGTGCCAGCAGTGACCCTCGGGTTTGGGGGAGGGAGCAGTACCTC.

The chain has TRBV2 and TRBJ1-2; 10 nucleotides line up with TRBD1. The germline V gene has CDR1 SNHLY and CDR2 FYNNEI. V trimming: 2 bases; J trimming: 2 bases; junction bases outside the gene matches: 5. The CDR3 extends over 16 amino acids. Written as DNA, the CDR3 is TGTGCCAGCAGTGAAAATAGGGGACAGGGGAACTATGGCTACACCTTC. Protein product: CASSENRGQGNYGYTF.

CDR3 protein: CASSTQGAREKLFF. Written as DNA, the CDR3 is TGTGCCAGTAGTACACAGGGGGCGCGGGAAAAACTGTTTTTT. The rearrangement uses TRBV19 and TRBJ1-4, with 9 positions matching TRBD1. The V segment lost 4 bases and the J segment 8 bases; nucleotides outside the gene matches: 5. The CDR3 runs 14 residues. Looked up from germline, CDR1 is LNHDA and CDR2 is SQIVND (reference sequence).